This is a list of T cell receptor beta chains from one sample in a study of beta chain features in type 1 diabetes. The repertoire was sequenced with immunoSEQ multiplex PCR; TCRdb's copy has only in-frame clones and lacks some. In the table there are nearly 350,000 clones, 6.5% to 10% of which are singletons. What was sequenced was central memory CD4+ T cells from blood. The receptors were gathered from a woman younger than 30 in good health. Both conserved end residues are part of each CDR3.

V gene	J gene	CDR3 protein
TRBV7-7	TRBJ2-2	CASSHGWIAGAAGELFF
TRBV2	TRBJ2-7	CASSAIYGSSYEQYF
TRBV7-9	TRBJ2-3	CASSLQGADTQYF
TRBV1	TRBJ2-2	CTSSSRATGELFF
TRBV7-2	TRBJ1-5	CASSLAGSSNQPQHF
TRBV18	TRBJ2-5	CASSPQRGETQYF
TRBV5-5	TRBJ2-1	CASSAGTSVFRNEQFF
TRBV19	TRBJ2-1	CASRPGQGGSYNEQFF
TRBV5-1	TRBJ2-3	CASSLESTDTQYF
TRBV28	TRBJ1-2	CASSRGGYTF
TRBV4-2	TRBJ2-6	CASSQNSGANVLTF
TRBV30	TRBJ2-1	CAWSVGERSSYNEQFF
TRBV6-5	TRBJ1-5	CASSYSYSNQPQHF
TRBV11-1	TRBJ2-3	CASSLMIPLTDTQYF
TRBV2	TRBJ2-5	CASSAQGIQETQYF
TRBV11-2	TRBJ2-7	CASSPGLAGRKTYEQYF
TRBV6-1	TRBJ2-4	CASSGTSGVIAKNIQYF
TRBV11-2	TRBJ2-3	CASSLPKTGPDTQYF
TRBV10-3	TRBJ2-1	CASGLGNEQFF
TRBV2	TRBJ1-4	CASTPGQGGFEKLFF
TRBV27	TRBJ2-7	CASSKVGDRKAYYEQYF
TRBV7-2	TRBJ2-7	CASSLNPTGTGGSDEQYF
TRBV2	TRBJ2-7	CASSDGAGLAEQYF
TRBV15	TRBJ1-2	CATSRTGTAFDYGYTF
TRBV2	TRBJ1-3	CASSAEIGNTIYF
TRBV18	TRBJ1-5	CASSPPGGNQPQHF
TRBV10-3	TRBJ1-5	CAISESAGGNQPQHF
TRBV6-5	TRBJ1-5	CASHGTRGQPQHF
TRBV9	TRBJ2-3	CASSVATGGISDTQYF
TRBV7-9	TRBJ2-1	CASSPRRLNEQFF
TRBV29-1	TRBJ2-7	CSVRLAYEQYF
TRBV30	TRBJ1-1	CAWNFRIGVNTEAFF
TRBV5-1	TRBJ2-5	CASSLQGTAQETQYF
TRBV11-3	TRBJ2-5	CASSSGQGETQYF
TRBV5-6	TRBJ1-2	CASSRAAGTASYGYTF
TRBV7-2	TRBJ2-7	CASSSRSSGTGVEQYF
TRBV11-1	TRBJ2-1	CASSGQGLTNEQFF
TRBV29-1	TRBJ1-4	CSVEDETGGGEKLFF
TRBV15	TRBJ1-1	CATSRDGAGEAFF
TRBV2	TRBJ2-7	CASSEEGQGALEQYF
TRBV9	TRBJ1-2	CASTRTSGQGAGGYTF
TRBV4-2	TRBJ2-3	CASSHPGGRADTQYF